This record concerns one T cell receptor beta chain sequence. This record belongs to a study of control samples from healthy donors and cancer patients. Method: immunoSEQ multiplex PCR; TCRdb's copy keeps in-frame clones and lacks some. Here the sample spans 100,000 to 120,000 clones, roughly four fifths being singletons. V lost 3 bases and J lost 8; bases outside the gene matches: 6. The CDR3 extends over 13 amino acids. Material for sequencing was blood. The rearrangement joins TRBV12-3 or TRBV12-4 to TRBJ1-2, with TRBD1 matching over 7 bases. This clonotype was sampled from a woman aged 50 to 60 in good health. The CDR3 DNA follows: TGTGCCAGCAGTTTGGACAGGAGAATGGGCTACACCTTC. Residues: CASSLDRRMGYTF.